This entry concerns a single TCR beta chain. Germline V gene data show CDR1 as LGHDT and CDR2 as YNNKEL (reference sequence). Trimming pared 2 bases from V and 6 bases from J, leaving 4 bases between. The CDR3 is 12 amino acids. In the source study's methods: Quantification of nucleated cells was approximated via reference gene primer amplification. The protocol was immunoSEQ multiplex PCR, while the TCRdb copy is restricted to in-frame clones and leaves out a portion. V and J calls and clone size are as listed in that table; D and trimming were resolved from the DNA. The sample shows roughly 80,000 clones, about nine tenths of them seen only once. The data derive from a study of blood T cell repertoires in COVID-19. Study background: Sites in the United States, Italy and Spain provided acute and convalescent COVID-19 samples. Sample material is recorded as cDNA or gDNA derived from T cells, B-cell-depleted T cells, or PBMCs.

Sequencing was performed on peripheral blood. The source of this sequence is an older man in a cohort sampled during active COVID-19. The chain recombines TRBV3-1 (or the pseudogene TRBV3-2) with TRBJ2-2; D not certain. The CDR3 spells CASSQYSGELFF. In nucleotides, the CDR3 is TGTGCCAGCAGCCAATATTCCGGGGAGCTGTTTTTT.